The sequence of this TCR beta chain was determined in a study of blood T cells in healthy people across ages. Overall study context: Per every two T cells, about one barcoded beta molecule was captured by template switching. Study-wide points: Versus aged donors, long-lived donors had higher diversity and more naive CD4+ cells. What prevented conclusive comparison of naive and antigen-experienced cells was that PBMCs were unsorted.

About this clonotype itself: The antigen remains undetermined. One base away lies a much larger clone, so this may be a sequencing read error.

Alongside a J-beta primer mix, a sample-barcoded 5' primer served in a second PCR lasting roughly 7 to 11 cycles. TCRdb redid the calling of the 5' RACE reads with MiXCR, one entry per CDR3 protein. The data contain just over 1 million distinct CDR3 sequences, less than 50% of them seen just once; the ten biggest clones take up over 15%. The length of the CDR3 is 15 residues. The germline V gene has CDR1 KGHSH and CDR2 LQKENI. The source is a woman in her fifties or sixties in good health. Sequencing was carried out using blood. This chain uses TRBV18 with TRBJ2-5, with TRBD1 matching over 11 bases. In DNA form, the CDR3 reads TGTACCAGCTCACCGGACAGGGGGCGGCAAGAGACCCAGTACTTC. Protein product: CTSSPDRGRQETQYF.